This entry is about one T cell receptor beta chain. This clone has only a few counts. What this receptor recognizes is not known. No clone much larger than this one lies a single base away; base qualities are absent. These data belong to a study of shared clonotypes between healthy human individuals (dated by TCRdb to about 2020). Describing the broader study: The cohort comprised a couple of women and a few men aged 18 to 49 years. Blood TCR repertoires of about 5 healthy adults were deeply sequenced to estimate repertoire size and the extent of clonotype sharing between individuals. Per donor, three plates each were used for CD4 naive and CD4 memory, two for CD8 naive, and one for CD8 memory. To increase sequencing depth and limit assay-specific biases, different laboratories used diverse techniques to prepare libraries and sequence TCR repertoires. Between about 0.8 and 9.5 billion PBMCs per donor were obtained by leukapheresis. Broader findings and caveats from the paper: Pairwise subsampling led to the expectation that sequencing depth would affect the degree of clonotype sharing among donors. About 5% of naive CD4, 3.5% of naive CD8, 2.3% of memory CD4, and less than 0.45% of memory CD8 clonotypes were shared across a few donors. The small number of donors limited the genetic and exposure-history diversity represented. Higher generation probabilities were observed for clonotypes shared by all four sorted-subset donors than for non-shared clonotypes. Sampling was restricted to blood, and TCR repertoires in tissues likely differ from the TCR repertoires found in blood. Estimated clonotype richness was generally larger for naive than for memory subsets. Incomplete sequencing was indicated by rarefaction of sorted-subset datasets, despite the large sequencing depth.

TCR CDR3 regions were amplified from genomic DNA by multiplex PCR using the deep immunoSEQ assay. Genomic DNA extracted from each cell subset was distributed evenly over all wells of several immunoSEQ 96-well plates, and each plate served as one replicate. For sorted subsets, 200 to 250 ng of genomic DNA, equivalent to about 30,000 T cell genomes, went into each replicate PCR. Purified libraries were quantified with a Qubit 3.0 fluorometer, sized on a Bioanalyzer 2100, and re-quantified with the KAPA Library Quantification kit. Every immunoSEQ 96-well plate was sequenced on a dedicated single-read 150-cycle Illumina NextSeq 550 flow cell. On the authors' methods: Because only junctional sequences without quality scores were contained in the immunoSEQ output, filtering matching that applied to full-length reads could not be performed. To assign V/J genes and CDR3, sequences were annotated against IMGT germline references using PyIR, a Python wrapper for IgBLAST v1.9. Reads with weak V/J assignments (E-value above 1e-6), missing CDR3, stop codons, out-of-frame junctions, or ambiguous translated residues were removed. V3J clonotypes were defined by identical inferred V gene, J gene, and CDR3 amino acid sequence. Percentage overlap between repertoires was computed as shared unique clonotypes divided by the size of the smaller repertoire. Repertoire richness was assessed with RTK rarefaction, the Chao1 estimator, and Recon v2.1 estimates of unobserved clonotypes. Generation probabilities for all TCRbeta clonotypes obtained by the gDNA method from a handful of donors were computed using OLGA. What TCRdb holds here is the immuneACCESS table cut down to in-frame rearrangements. Part of the clones is not present; checked against another copy, under half of the missing clones reflect an unresolved V gene, and the others are unexplained. That table furnishes V, J and clone size, whereas the DNA furnished D and trimming. This sample has 110,000 or so clones in its table, and about 63% of those were observed once. Together, the top ten hold about 26% of the sample.

The donors were healthy, HIV-negative adults who had no recently reported acute infections or vaccinations. Every donor was a Caucasian adult living in Nashville, Tennessee, USA. CD8 memory samples combined magnetically selected CD45RO+ cells with CCR7-negative CD45RA+ effector memory (TemRA) cells. Blood was collected by leukapheresis, and PBMCs were isolated by Ficoll-Histopaque density gradient centrifugation and then cryopreserved in liquid nitrogen vapor phase. Purity and quantity of every magnetically sorted T cell population were checked by analytical flow cytometry. Genomic DNA was isolated from each sorted fraction and quantified by UV absorbance on a Nanodrop 2000c. From the cysteine through the phenylalanine, the CDR3 covers 13 amino acids. The kept DNA is CDR3 alone, 39 bases in frame from the first base. Cut back by 3 bases and 7 bases, the V and J ends lie 13 bases apart. CDR1 SGHRS and CDR2 YFSETQ were looked up in the germline V gene.

Material for sequencing was memory CD8+ T cells sorted from blood. The cell subset or site label of this sample denotes: CD45RO+ cells pooled with CCR7-negative TemRA cells. The receptor comes from a young woman in good health. The rearranged chain carries TRBV5-1 and TRBJ1-2, with no D gene named confidently. In nucleotides, the sequence is TGCGCCAGCAGCTCCCCCGGAATGACTGGCTACACCTTC. Translated, this gives CASSSPGMTGYTF.